Below, 22 T cell receptor beta chains from the same sample are listed, as sequenced in a study of naive and memory T cell subsets. The antigens these receptors bind are not known. Findings of the study overall: Naive repertoires, especially CD8, held a few larger clonotypes, possibly memory cells re-expressing CD45RA.

The beta constant-region primer was an equimolar mix of two oligonucleotides covering TRBC1 and TRBC2. The ligated cDNA underwent four PCR rounds using SP2 and nested alpha and beta constant-region primers. MiXCR, run by TCRdb on the UMI-ligation and nested PCR reads, gives a single entry per CDR3 protein. The sample includes 120,000 to 150,000 distinct CDR3 sequences, roughly 22% of them seen just once. Sequences were obtained from naive CD4+ T cells from blood. Receptor source: a human donor in good health.

The CDR3 DNA reads TGCAGTGCTAGTGCAGGCCGCTCTGGGGCCAACGTCCTGACTTTC. It is translated as CSASAGRSGANVLTF. The V and J genes are TRBV20-1 and TRBJ2-6; D unclear. V lost 3 bases, J lost 0 bases, and 9 bases lay in between. Germline-derived CDR1 and CDR2 are DFQATT and SNEGSKA (reference sequence). This CDR3 contains 15 residues.

CDR3 bases: TGTGCCAGCAGCGATCTAGCGGGGGGGGACACCGGGGAGCTGTTTTTT. It codes for CASSDLAGGDTGELFF. The chain couples TRBV7-8 to TRBJ2-2, with TRBD2 matching 12 bases. This CDR3 has 16 amino acids. The germline V gene has CDR1 SGHVS and CDR2 FQNEAQ. Trimming removed 5 bases from V and 3 bases from J; junction bases left unmatched: 4.

The J gene is TRBJ2-7, the V gene TRBV28; no clear D. The V gene's germline CDR1 is MDHEN and CDR2 SYDVKM. CDR3 length: 13 residues. V shed 7 bases and J shed 3 bases, with 13 bases lying between them. CDR3 protein: CASTSTVRYEQYF. The CDR3 DNA reads as TGTGCCAGCACCTCGACGGTTCGCTACGAGCAGTACTTC.

The genes are TRBV5-1 and TRBJ2-7, with no clear D. The CDR3 contains 13 residues. Germline values: CDR1 SGHRS, CDR2 YFSETQ. V lost 1 base to trimming and J lost 6 bases, with 11 bases between them. The CDR3 DNA sequence: TGCGCCAGCAGCTTGACTCGGCCAGTCGAGCAGTACTTC. It is translated as CASSLTRPVEQYF.

There are many counts of this clonotype. The rearrangement joins TRBV4-3 to TRBJ2-3, with TRBD2 as a possible D gene (6 bases). The V and J ends lost 3 bases and 3 bases respectively, with 16 bases between them. The CDR3 consists of 16 residues. Looked up from germline, CDR1 is LGHNA and CDR2 is YSLEER. The CDR3 protein is CASSHEAAGTTDTQYF. The CDR3 DNA reads as TGCGCCAGCAGCCACGAAGCGGCCGGGACTACAGATACGCAGTATTTT.

In its sample, this clonotype was seen a few times. V gene TRBV7-3 combines with J gene TRBJ2-2; a possible D gene is TRBD2 (6 bases). Per the germline V gene, CDR1 is SGHTA and CDR2 is FQGTGA. The germline V and J ends were trimmed by 4 bases and 1 base, with 10 bases remaining between them. The CDR3 is 15 amino acids. In DNA form, the CDR3 reads TGTGCCAGCAGCTCGGGACTGGTGAACACCGGGGAGCTGTTTTTT. Translation: CASSSGLVNTGELFF.

The genes are TRBV19 and TRBJ2-1, with 8 bases identical to TRBD1. Trimming cost V 3 bases and J 10 bases; bases outside gene matches: 14. Germline V gene sequence: CDR1 LNHDA, CDR2 SQIVND (reference sequence). The CDR3 is made up of 16 amino acids. This CDR3 is CASSMGTGGRSGEQFF. Here the CDR3 DNA reads TGTGCCAGTAGTATGGGTACAGGGGGTAGGTCGGGCGAGCAGTTCTTC.

This sequence joins TRBV29-1 and TRBJ1-5, with TRBD1 matching over 7 bases. The trim removed 4 bases at V and 3 bases at J, leaving 3 bases unmatched. This CDR3 region has 13 residues. The germline CDR1 and CDR2 sequences are SQVTM and ANQGSEA. CDR3 in DNA: TGCAGCGTTGGACAGGGCCTCAATCAGCCCCAGCATTTT. This codes for CSVGQGLNQPQHF.

The J gene is TRBJ1-1, the V gene TRBV4-3; D is unresolved. CDR1 LGHNA and CDR2 YSLEER come from the germline V gene. Deletions cut 0 bases from V and 1 base from J, with 12 bases between. There are 16 residues in the CDR3. CDR3 sequence reads: CASSQDPRLGNTEAFF. In DNA, the CDR3 is TGCGCCAGCAGCCAAGACCCACGATTAGGGAACACTGAAGCTTTCTTT.

This chain links TRBV20-1 with TRBJ2-3; no clear D. This CDR3 has 13 amino acids. Germline loops: CDR1 DFQATT, CDR2 SNEGSKA (reference sequence). Between the trimmed V and J ends, which lost 6 bases and 0 bases, there was a span of 10 bases. CDR3 DNA: TGCAGTGCCCCAGCTGCTAGCACAGATACGCAGTATTTT. Translation: CSAPAASTDTQYF.

The chain uses TRBV27 and TRBJ1-6; 9 bases map to TRBD1. V was pared by 6 bases and J by 7 bases, with 4 bases of the junction left unmatched. Germline V gene lookup returns CDR1 MNHEY and CDR2 SMNVEV (reference sequence). The CDR3 runs 14 residues. The CDR3 sequence: CASRRTGANSPLHF. CDR3 nucleotide sequence: TGTGCCAGCAGAAGGACAGGGGCGAATTCACCCCTCCACTTT.

The V and J genes are TRBV7-2 and TRBJ2-3, with TRBD2 matching over 11 bases. The CDR3 is made up of 16 amino acids. CDR1 and CDR2 (germline): SGHTA, FQGNSA. After removal of 0 bases from V and 7 bases from J, the junction contained 6 bases not matched to a gene. CDR3 sequence (DNA): TGTGCCAGCAGCTTAGCGTTGTCTAGCGGGAGGAATACGCAGTATTTT. Encoded protein: CASSLALSSGRNTQYF.

The V call is TRBV28, the J call TRBJ2-1; D remains unclear. Trimming removed 5 bases at V and 0 bases at J, with 11 bases between. There are 15 residues in the CDR3. In germline, CDR1 is MDHEN, CDR2 SYDVKM. The CDR3 here is CASSIPPGSYNEQFF. DNA of the CDR3: TGTGCCAGCAGTATCCCGCCGGGCTCCTACAATGAGCAGTTCTTC.

This clonotype has a handful of counts. The V call is TRBV24-1, the J call TRBJ2-1; TRBD1 matches at 7 bases. The CDR3 has 14 amino acids. The V and J ends lost 3 bases and 9 bases, in that order; junction bases with no gene match: 7. Germline assignment: CDR1 KGHDR and CDR2 SFDVKD. CDR3 sequence reads: CATSDPDRESEQFF. CDR3 sequence (DNA): TGTGCCACCAGTGATCCCGACAGGGAAAGTGAGCAGTTCTTC.

The chain has TRBV19 and TRBJ2-7; D may be TRBD1 (6 bases). With 3 bases removed from V and 3 bases from J, the gap between germline ends came to 21 bases. The CDR3 consists of 17 residues. Germline values: CDR1 LNHDA, CDR2 SQIVND (reference sequence). CDR3 sequence reads: CASSMRGIFQEGYEQYF. For the CDR3, the DNA is TGTGCCAGTAGTATGAGGGGGATCTTCCAAGAGGGCTACGAGCAGTACTTC. Supplemented by reference TRBV19 and TRBJ2-7, the full variable domain reads DGGITQSPKYLFRKEGQNVTLSCEQNLNHDAMYWYRQDPGQGLRLIYYSQIVNDFQKGDIAEGYSVSREKKESFPLTVTSAQKNPTAFYLCASSMRGIFQEGYEQYFGPGTRLTVT.

This clonotype was recorded at least ten times. The chain joins TRBV5-1 to TRBJ1-4; D not resolved. CDR3 length: 15 amino acids. CDR1 is SGHRS, CDR2 YFSETQ, per germline. Trimming removed 3 bases from V and 5 bases from J, with 14 bases in between. The CDR3 spells CASSWSGGRNEKLFF. The CDR3 DNA sequence: TGCGCCAGCAGCTGGTCGGGAGGCCGGAATGAAAAACTGTTTTTT.

This clonotype was seen only a few times. This sequence joins TRBV20-1 and TRBJ1-6, with D perhaps TRBD1 (6 bases). Between the trimmed V and J ends, which lost 0 bases and 8 bases, there was a span of 20 bases. This CDR3 is built from 17 residues. The V gene's germline CDR1 is DFQATT and CDR2 SNEGSKA (reference sequence). In DNA form, the CDR3 reads TGCAGTGCTAGAGATTATGCCCGGACAGCCAGGGATTCACCCCTCCACTTT. Amino acids: CSARDYARTARDSPLHF.

V usage is TRBV20-1 and J usage is TRBJ2-1, with 10 bases fitting TRBD2. With 0 bases clipped from V and 4 bases from J, the junction kept 6 bases outside the gene matches. Germline-derived CDR1 and CDR2 are DFQATT and SNEGSKA (reference sequence). The CDR3 sequence is 16 residues long. The CDR3 loop reads CSARDQGSGRYNEQFF. CDR3 nucleotide sequence: TGCAGTGCTAGAGATCAGGGTAGCGGGAGGTACAATGAGCAGTTCTTC.

The chain joins TRBV7-3 to TRBJ2-1; D call uncertain. The CDR3 totals 15 residues. V was clipped by 2 bases and J by 3 bases, with 11 bases between them. Per germline, CDR1 SGHTA and CDR2 FQGTGA. CDR3 amino acids: CASSLHTGGYNEQFF. The CDR3 bases are TGTGCCAGCAGCTTACACACGGGCGGCTACAATGAGCAGTTCTTC.

This clonotype was found many times. This chain connects TRBV28 to TRBJ2-5; D tentatively fits TRBD1 or TRBD2 (5 bases each). The CDR3 consists of 16 residues. Germline V gene lookup returns CDR1 MDHEN and CDR2 SYDVKM. V lost 5 bases and J 9 bases, leaving 25 bases between the germline ends. As DNA, the CDR3 is TGTGCCAGCAGTGACTCACCCGCCCGGGACCGAAGGGCCCAGTACTTC. Encoded protein: CASSDSPARDRRAQYF.

Many counts were recorded for this clonotype. V is TRBV18 and J is TRBJ1-3, with D perhaps TRBD1 (5 bases). Trimming removed 5 bases from V and 0 bases from J, with 11 bases in between. The CDR3 is 15 amino acids. Germline CDR1 reads KGHSH; CDR2 reads LQKENI. CDR3 nucleotides: TGTGCCAGCTCAGGGACGGCGAGCTCTGGAAACACCATATATTTT. It is translated as CASSGTASSGNTIYF.

The chain combines TRBV2 with TRBJ2-3; D is uncertain. The CDR3 is 13 amino acids. Germline-derived CDR1 and CDR2 are SNHLY and FYNNEI. The V end was cut by 6 bases, the J end by 0 bases, with 7 bases between. The CDR3 spells CASSAESTDTQYF. CDR3 nucleotides: TGTGCCAGCAGCGCCGAGAGCACAGATACGCAGTATTTT.